This record concerns one T cell receptor (beta chain) sequence. What it binds is not known. The source of the sample is a study of cytomegalovirus exposure and HLA in healthy donors. Study-wide results and caveats: What was likely a sequencing artifact was a cluster of highly shared sequence variants. Near-uniform donor sequencing depth was presumed by presence/absence analyses. In most subjects, TCR beta sequences reportedly gave accurate predictions of HLA-A and HLA-B alleles.

Amplification used 60 Vbeta primers and 13 Jbeta primers. Method: immunoSEQ multiplex PCR; TCRdb's copy keeps in-frame clones and lacks some. This sample has roughly 220,000 clones; around 70% occur once, and the top ten carry approximately 2.5%. Those who donated were healthy bone marrow donors. This CDR3 has 15 amino acids. Trimming stripped 1 base from V and 8 bases from J, with 14 bases between. Germline CDR1 and CDR2: MNHEY and SMNVEV (reference sequence). The clonotype comes from a man aged 35-49 years in good health and CMV-seropositive. The specimen was PBMCs. This rearrangement joins TRBV27 to TRBJ1-4; D may be TRBD1 (5 bases). The CDR3 is CASSLWAGIKEKLFF. CDR3 nucleotide sequence: TGTGCCAGCAGTTTATGGGCAGGGATCAAGGAAAAACTGTTTTTT.